This T cell receptor (beta chain) was found in a study of vaccination and CD4 T cells after COVID-19. Study details: Overlapping spike peptides served as the stimulus for the cells. These peptides came from SARS-CoV-2 and from the common cold coronaviruses HCoV-NL63, HCoV-OC43 and HCoV-229E.

The Oncomine TCR Beta short-read assay was applied to DNA of cultured CD4+ T cells. TCRdb re-analysed the PCR reads in MiXCR, keeping a single row per CDR3 protein. The sample lists approximately 12,000 distinct CDR3 sequences, 45% to 60% occurring once. As to treatment: roughly 10-day PBMC culture with coronavirus spike peptide pools or control peptides (ViraFEST assay). The CDR3 contains 13 residues. Trimming stripped 6 bases from V and 1 base from J, with 9 bases between. Per the germline V gene, CDR1 is ENHRY and CDR2 is SYGVKD. Notes on this clonotype: Its cognate antigen is unknown.

The receptor was derived from a human donor who had recovered from COVID-19. The specimen sequenced was CD4+ T cells from blood, cultured in vitro. The V and J genes are TRBV10-3 and TRBJ1-1, with unresolved D. CDR3 residues: CAISQTANTEAFF. The CDR3 nucleotides read TGTGCCATCAGCCAAACAGCGAACACTGAAGCTTTCTTT.